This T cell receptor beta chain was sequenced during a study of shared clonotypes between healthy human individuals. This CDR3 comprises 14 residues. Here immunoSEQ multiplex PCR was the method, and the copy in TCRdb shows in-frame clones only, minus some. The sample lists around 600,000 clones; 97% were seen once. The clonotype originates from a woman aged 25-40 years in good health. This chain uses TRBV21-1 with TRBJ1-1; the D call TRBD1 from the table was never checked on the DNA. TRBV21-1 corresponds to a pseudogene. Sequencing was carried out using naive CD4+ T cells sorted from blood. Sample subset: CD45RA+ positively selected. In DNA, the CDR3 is TGTGCCAGCAGCACCCGACACCCGAACACTGAAGCTTTCTTT. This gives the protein CASSTRHPNTEAFF.